The 10 T cell receptor beta chains presented below share a single source sample, sequenced in a study of cytomegalovirus exposure and HLA in healthy donors. In the PCR, 60 Vbeta and 13 Jbeta primers were used. Clones were read by immunoSEQ multiplex PCR, and TCRdb kept only the in-frame ones, dropping some. The sample gives some 220,000 clones, approximately 82% of which show up once; more than 0.45% is in the top ten. The sample consisted of PBMCs. These receptor sequences come from a woman in her thirties or forties in good health and CMV-seronegative.

This chain joins TRBV19 and TRBJ1-6; D perhaps matches TRBD1 (5 bases). V gave up 3 bases and J gave up 10 bases, with 16 bases separating them. The germline gives CDR1 LNHDA, CDR2 SQIVND (reference sequence). The CDR3 sequence is 15 residues long. The DNA of the CDR3 is TGTGCCAGTAGTATGGGGGAGGCCTTGGGCTCACCCCTCCACTTT. Translation gives CASSMGEALGSPLHF. Full variable domain (remainder filled in from reference TRBV19 and TRBJ1-6): DGGITQSPKYLFRKEGQNVTLSCEQNLNHDAMYWYRQDPGQGLRLIYYSQIVNDFQKGDIAEGYSVSREKKESFPLTVTSAQKNPTAFYLCASSMGEALGSPLHFGNGTRLTVT.

This clone was observed a handful of times. This rearrangement joins TRBV5-4 to TRBJ1-2; TRBD1 aligns across 7 bases. The CDR3 has 14 residues. The germline V gene encodes CDR1 SGHNT and CDR2 YYREEE (reference sequence). J was trimmed by 8 bases and V by 7 bases; bases with no gene match: 14. The CDR3 DNA sequence: TGTGCCAGCGGATCCGGGACAGAGAAACGCGGCTACACCTTC. Amino acids: CASGSGTEKRGYTF. The whole variable domain, filled in from reference TRBV5-4 and TRBJ1-2, reads ETGVTQSPTHLIKTRGQQVTLRCSSQSGHNTVSWYQQALGQGPQFIFQYYREEENGRGNFPPRFSGLQFPNYSSELNVNALELDDSALYLCASGSGTEKRGYTFGSGTRLTVV.

CDR3 in DNA: TGTGCCAGCAGTTTTATTGCGCAAGAGACCCAGTACTTC. It translates to CASSFIAQETQYF. The chain uses TRBV6-5 and TRBJ2-5; D gene unclear. Trimming pared 4 bases from V and 2 bases from J, leaving 8 bases between. Germline values: CDR1 MNHEY, CDR2 SVGAGI. The CDR3 length is 13 residues.

The chain joins TRBV29-1 to TRBJ1-1; 7 bases are a match to TRBD1. The CDR3 spans 12 residues. J was trimmed by 4 bases and V by 6 bases; bases with no gene match: 5. The germline V gene has CDR1 SQVTM and CDR2 ANQGSEA. CDR3 amino acids: CSVTGDFTEAFF. The CDR3 DNA sequence: TGCAGCGTAACAGGGGATTTCACTGAAGCTTTCTTT.

This clone was seen only once. The V call is TRBV29-1, the J call TRBJ2-2; weak D call: TRBD2 (6 bases). The V and J ends lost 5 bases and 4 bases respectively, with 8 bases between them. The germline V gene encodes CDR1 SQVTM and CDR2 ANQGSEA. The CDR3 is made up of 12 amino acids. The chain's CDR3 is CSVFSGTGELFF. The CDR3 nucleotides read TGCAGCGTTTTTAGCGGCACCGGGGAGCTGTTTTTT.

About this clone itself: The junction differs from germline at one of its ends, possibly a read error. The chain couples TRBV7-7 to TRBJ2-6; possible D gene TRBD1, 5 bases. The germline gives CDR1 SSHAT, CDR2 FNYEAQ (reference sequence). The CDR3 has 14 amino acids. This chain's CDR3 is CASSNRSGANVLTF. The CDR3 nucleotides read TGTGCTAGCAGCAACAGGTCTGGGGCCAACGTCCTGACTTTC.

This clone was seen only a few times. The rearrangement uses TRBV5-1 and TRBJ1-6, with 7 nucleotides matching TRBD1. J gave up 8 bases and V 4 bases, and 3 bases lay outside the gene matches. Germline V lookup: CDR1 SGHRS, CDR2 YFSETQ. This CDR3 has 13 amino acids. CDR3 DNA sequence: TGCGCCAGCAGCCTCGGACAGGATTCACCCCTCCACTTT. Its protein is CASSLGQDSPLHF.

This chain links TRBV19 with TRBJ1-1; a possible D gene is TRBD1 (5 bases). CDR3 size: 14 residues. V was trimmed by 6 bases and J by 5 bases, leaving 16 bases between them. Per the germline V gene, CDR1 is LNHDA and CDR2 is SQIVND (reference sequence). This CDR3 is CASRGVGGRTEAFF. CDR3 sequence (DNA): TGTGCCAGTAGAGGGGTGGGGGGAAGGACTGAAGCTTTCTTT.

V usage is TRBV6-1 and J usage is TRBJ1-1, with D maybe TRBD1 (6 bases). The length of the CDR3 is 15 residues. V gave up 5 bases and J gave up 1 base, with 14 bases separating them. In germline, CDR1 is MNHNS, CDR2 SASEGT. CDR3 sequence (DNA): TGTGCCAGCAGTTCTTACAGGGAGAAGAACACTGAAGCTTTCTTT. This gives the protein CASSSYREKNTEAFF.

This clone has a single count. The rearrangement joins TRBV7-9 to TRBJ2-1; D remains unclear. Germline lookup yields CDR1 SEHNR and CDR2 FQNEAQ (reference sequence). This CDR3 is 13 amino acids long. Trimming removed 3 bases from V and 8 bases from J, with 11 bases in between. CDR3 nucleotide sequence: TGTGCCAGCAGCTTCGCCAGTATCCATGAGCAGTTCTTC. Translation: CASSFASIHEQFF.